Shown below are 17 T cell receptor beta chains from a single sample sequenced in a study of T cell responses to AZD1222 COVID-19 vaccine. Here immunoSEQ multiplex PCR was the method, and the copy in TCRdb shows in-frame clones only, minus some. Here the sample spans about 140,000 clones, about 86% being singletons. The specimen was peripheral blood, collected on day 0 of AZD1222 vaccination. Every receptor here comes from an adult in good health.

CDR3 in amino acids: CASSFGERTEAFF. The CDR3 bases are TGTGCCAGCAGTTTCGGGGAACGCACTGAAGCTTTCTTT. This chain uses TRBV12-3 or TRBV12-4 with TRBJ1-1; no reliable D call. V was shortened by 3 bases and J by 4 bases, with 9 bases between the two germline ends. The CDR3 is made up of 13 amino acids.

The J gene is TRBJ2-3, the V gene TRBV5-1; possible D gene TRBD2, 6 bases. The CDR3 consists of 16 residues. The germline V gene encodes CDR1 SGHRS and CDR2 YFSETQ. Deletions cut 3 bases from V and 3 bases from J, with 17 bases between. CDR3 in DNA: TGCGCCAGCAGCTCCTCGACCAGCCGGGGGACAGATACGCAGTATTTT. This translates into CASSSSTSRGTDTQYF.

The rearrangement uses TRBV12-3 or TRBV12-4 and TRBJ1-6; D is unclear. The CDR3 has 13 residues. Trimming removed 6 bases at V and 10 bases at J, with 13 bases between. CDR3 residues: CASSPGGGSPLHF. The CDR3 DNA follows: TGTGCCAGCAGCCCCGGTGGCGGATCACCCCTCCACTTT.

The V call is TRBV19, the J call TRBJ2-7; D may match TRBD1 or TRBD2 (6 bases each). This CDR3 region has 13 residues. Trimming took off 3 bases at V and 4 bases at J, with 10 bases between the two ends. CDR1 and CDR2 from the germline V gene are LNHDA and SQIVND (reference sequence). CDR3 region: CASSMRGRYEQYF. The CDR3 DNA reads as TGTGCCAGTAGTATGAGGGGGAGGTACGAGCAGTACTTC.

This chain's CDR3 is CASSPRQTYWFF. Written as DNA, the CDR3 is TGTGCCAGCAGCCCAAGACAAACCTATTGGTTCTTC. The gene calls are TRBV7-9 and TRBJ2-1; the D is unclear. The CDR3 extends over 12 amino acids. Germline V lookup: CDR1 SEHNR, CDR2 FQNEAQ (reference sequence). Trimming removed 5 bases from V and 15 bases from J, with 17 bases in between.

The chain combines TRBV5-1 with TRBJ1-1; possible D gene TRBD1, 5 bases. CDR3 size: 13 residues. Between the trimmed V and J ends, which lost 5 bases and 4 bases, there was a span of 12 bases. Germline CDR1 and CDR2: SGHRS and YFSETQ. The CDR3 DNA sequence: TGCGCCAGCAGTTCCTTGGGGCGCACTGAAGCTTTCTTT. Encoded protein: CASSSLGRTEAFF.

This chain uses TRBV4-3 with TRBJ2-7; D is possibly TRBD1 (6 bases). From germline, CDR1 is LGHNA and CDR2 YSLEER. Trimming removed 0 bases at V and 2 bases at J, with 11 bases between. This CDR3 contains 15 residues. CDR3 sequence (DNA): TGCGCCAGCAGCCAAGACTGGGGGCTACCCTACGAGCAGTACTTC. Translating it yields CASSQDWGLPYEQYF.

The rearrangement joins TRBV28 to TRBJ1-6; D may be TRBD1 (5 bases). The germline V and J ends were trimmed by 7 bases and 3 bases, with 7 bases remaining between them. In germline, CDR1 is MDHEN, CDR2 SYDVKM. This CDR3 spans 13 amino acids. The DNA of the CDR3 is TGTGCCAGCAACAGGAGCTATAATTCACCCCTCCACTTT. Residues: CASNRSYNSPLHF.

This chain uses TRBV2 with TRBJ2-3; D not certain. The CDR3 loop spans 13 amino acids. With 7 bases removed from V and 0 bases from J, the gap between germline ends came to 8 bases. The V gene's germline CDR1 is SNHLY and CDR2 FYNNEI. The CDR3 spells CASNRHSTDTQYF. In DNA, the CDR3 is TGTGCCAGCAACAGACACAGCACAGATACGCAGTATTTT. The full variable domain, in which reference TRBV2 and TRBJ2-3 provide the parts outside the CDR3, is EPEVTQTPSHQVTQMGQEVILRCVPISNHLYFYWYRQILGQKVEFLVSFYNNEISEKSEIFDDQFSVERPDGSNFTLKIRSTKLEDSAMYFCASNRHSTDTQYFGPGTRLTVL.

The V call is TRBV19, the J call TRBJ1-4; a possible D gene is TRBD1 (5 bases). From germline, CDR1 is LNHDA and CDR2 SQIVND (reference sequence). This CDR3 is 13 amino acids long. Trimming removed 6 bases from V and 6 bases from J, with 11 bases in between. The CDR3 protein is CASRGQGDEKLFF. The CDR3 DNA is TGTGCCAGTAGAGGCCAGGGTGATGAAAAACTGTTTTTT.

The chain uses TRBV6-1 and TRBJ2-2; TRBD2 matches at 15 bases. Trimming removed 4 bases from V and 5 bases from J; junction bases left unmatched: 5. Germline values: CDR1 MNHNS, CDR2 SASEGT. The CDR3 consists of 17 residues. This chain's CDR3 is CASSAGLAGGETGELFF. The CDR3 DNA reads TGTGCCAGCAGTGCTGGACTAGCGGGAGGGGAAACCGGGGAGCTGTTTTTT.

This clone was picked up one time. The rearrangement links TRBV27 to TRBJ2-3; D remains unclear. The CDR3 extends over 14 amino acids. Trimming cost V 5 bases and J 0 bases, with 9 bases left between them. Germline CDR1 is MNHEY and CDR2 is SMNVEV (reference sequence). The chain's CDR3 is CASSPRPSTDTQYF. The CDR3 DNA sequence: TGTGCCAGCAGTCCTCGACCGAGCACAGATACGCAGTATTTT.

V usage is TRBV3-1 (or the pseudogene TRBV3-2) and J usage is TRBJ1-2, with D possibly being TRBD1 (5 bases). Germline V gene lookup returns CDR1 LGHDT and CDR2 YNNKEL (reference sequence). V lost 0 bases to trimming and J lost 3 bases, with 11 bases between them. The length of the CDR3 is 15 residues. The CDR3 sequence: CASSQEGEWYYGYTF. The CDR3 DNA reads as TGTGCCAGCAGCCAAGAAGGGGAGTGGTACTATGGCTACACCTTC.

In DNA form, the CDR3 reads TGTGCCTCCCACCGGACTAACACAGATACGCAGTATTTT. Translation gives CASHRTNTDTQYF. The chain recombines TRBV6-5 with TRBJ2-3, with D possibly matching TRBD2 (6 bases). The CDR3 is 13 residues long. CDR1 and CDR2 from the germline V gene are MNHEY and SVGAGI. V was clipped by 11 bases and J by 2 bases, with 14 bases between them.

V and J are TRBV10-3 and TRBJ1-2, with D possibly matching TRBD1 (6 bases). There are 13 residues in the CDR3. The germline V gene encodes CDR1 ENHRY and CDR2 SYGVKD. With 7 bases removed from V and 8 bases from J, the gap between germline ends came to 17 bases. In DNA, the CDR3 is TGTGCCATCACTTTCGAAGACAGGTCAGGCTACACCTTC. Translating it yields CAITFEDRSGYTF.

The chain combines TRBV19 with TRBJ1-2, with 10 bases identical to TRBD1. This CDR3 spans 15 amino acids. With 7 bases clipped from V and 3 bases from J, the junction kept 8 bases outside the gene matches. Germline V lookup: CDR1 LNHDA, CDR2 SQIVND (reference sequence). The CDR3 DNA is TGTGCCAGTACCCTATCGACAGGGGGCGACTATGGCTACACCTTC. Translated: CASTLSTGGDYGYTF. Drawing the rest from reference TRBV19 and TRBJ1-2, the complete variable domain is DGGITQSPKYLFRKEGQNVTLSCEQNLNHDAMYWYRQDPGQGLRLIYYSQIVNDFQKGDIAEGYSVSREKKESFPLTVTSAQKNPTAFYLCASTLSTGGDYGYTFGSGTRLTVV.

The CDR3 here is CASSLGTTGTDTQYF. As DNA, the CDR3 is TGTGCCAGCAGCTTGGGGACTACTGGCACAGATACGCAGTATTTT. V is TRBV7-2 and J is TRBJ2-3; 7 bases are shared with TRBD2. The CDR3 contains 15 residues. CDR1 is SGHTA and CDR2 is FQGNSA in the germline V gene. V gave up 3 bases and J gave up 1 base; unmatched junction bases: 4.